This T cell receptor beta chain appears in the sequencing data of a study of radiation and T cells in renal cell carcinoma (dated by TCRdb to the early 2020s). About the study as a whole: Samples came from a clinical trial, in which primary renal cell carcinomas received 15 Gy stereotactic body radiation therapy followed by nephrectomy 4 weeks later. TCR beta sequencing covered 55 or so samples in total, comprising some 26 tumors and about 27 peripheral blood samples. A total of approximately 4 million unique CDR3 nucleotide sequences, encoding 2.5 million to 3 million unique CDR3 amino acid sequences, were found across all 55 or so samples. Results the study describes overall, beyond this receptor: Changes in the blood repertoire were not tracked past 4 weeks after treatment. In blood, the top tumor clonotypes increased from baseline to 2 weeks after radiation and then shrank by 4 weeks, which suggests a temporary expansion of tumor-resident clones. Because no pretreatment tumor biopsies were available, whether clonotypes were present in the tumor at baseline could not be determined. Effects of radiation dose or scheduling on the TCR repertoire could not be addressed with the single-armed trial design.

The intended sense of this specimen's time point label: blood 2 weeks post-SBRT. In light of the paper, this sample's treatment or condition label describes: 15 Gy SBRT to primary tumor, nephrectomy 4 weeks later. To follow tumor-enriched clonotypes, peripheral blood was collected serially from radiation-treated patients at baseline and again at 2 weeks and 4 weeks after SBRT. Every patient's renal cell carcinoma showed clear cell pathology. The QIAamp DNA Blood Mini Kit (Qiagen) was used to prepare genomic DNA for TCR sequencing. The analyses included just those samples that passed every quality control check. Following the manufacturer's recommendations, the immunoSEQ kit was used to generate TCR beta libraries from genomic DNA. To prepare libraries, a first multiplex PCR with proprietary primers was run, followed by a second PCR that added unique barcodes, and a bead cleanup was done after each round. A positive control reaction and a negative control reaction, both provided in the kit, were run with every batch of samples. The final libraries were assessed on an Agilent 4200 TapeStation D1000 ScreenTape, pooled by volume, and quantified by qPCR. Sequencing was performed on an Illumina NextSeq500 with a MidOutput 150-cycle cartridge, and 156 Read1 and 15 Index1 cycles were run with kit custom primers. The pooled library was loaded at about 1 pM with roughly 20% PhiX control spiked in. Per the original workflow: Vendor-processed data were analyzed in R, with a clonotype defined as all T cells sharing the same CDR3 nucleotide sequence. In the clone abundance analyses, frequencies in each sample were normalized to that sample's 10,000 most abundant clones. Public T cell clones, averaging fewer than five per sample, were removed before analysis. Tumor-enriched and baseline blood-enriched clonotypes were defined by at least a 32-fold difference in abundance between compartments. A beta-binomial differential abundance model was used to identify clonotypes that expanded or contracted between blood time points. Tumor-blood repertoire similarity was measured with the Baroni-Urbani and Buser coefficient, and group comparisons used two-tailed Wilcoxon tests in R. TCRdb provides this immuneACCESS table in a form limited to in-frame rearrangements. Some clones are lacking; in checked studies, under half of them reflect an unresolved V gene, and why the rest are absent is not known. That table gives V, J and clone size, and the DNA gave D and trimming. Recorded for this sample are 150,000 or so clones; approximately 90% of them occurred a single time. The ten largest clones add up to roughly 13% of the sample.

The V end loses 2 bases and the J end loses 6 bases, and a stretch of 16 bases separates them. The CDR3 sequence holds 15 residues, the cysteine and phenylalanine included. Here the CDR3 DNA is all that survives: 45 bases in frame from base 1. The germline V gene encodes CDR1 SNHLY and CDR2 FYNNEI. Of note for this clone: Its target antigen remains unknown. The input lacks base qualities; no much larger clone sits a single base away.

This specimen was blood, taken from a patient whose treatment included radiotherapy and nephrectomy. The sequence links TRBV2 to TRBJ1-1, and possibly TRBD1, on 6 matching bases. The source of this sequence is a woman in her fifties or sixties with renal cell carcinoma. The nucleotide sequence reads TGTGCCAGCAGTGAAATCGGGACACAGTTCCCTGAAGCTTTCTTT. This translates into CASSEIGTQFPEAFF.